Presented here are 5 T cell receptor beta chains from one specimen sequenced in a study of T cell responses to AZD1222 COVID-19 vaccine. Assay used: immunoSEQ multiplex PCR; TCRdb lists only in-frame clones, some missing. The data show 190,000 or so clones, 88% seen once. The sequences come from peripheral blood, collected 28 days after the second AZD1222 dose. The source of these receptors is an adult who received the AZD1222 COVID-19 vaccine.

A few counts support this clone. The CDR3 sequence: CATSDDTDEQFF. In nucleotides, the CDR3 is TGTGCCACCAGTGACGACACGGATGAGCAGTTCTTC. V usage is TRBV24-1 and J usage is TRBJ2-1; D gene unclear. CDR1 and CDR2 from the germline V gene are KGHDR and SFDVKD. The CDR3 is 12 residues long. Trimming took 4 bases from V and 8 from J, leaving 8 bases between them.

V is TRBV5-1 and J is TRBJ2-1, with 12 bases identical to TRBD2. Per the germline V gene, CDR1 is SGHRS and CDR2 is YFSETQ. The CDR3 is 16 amino acids. V shed 6 bases, J shed 6 bases, and the junction held 10 bases outside the gene matches. CDR3 nucleotide sequence: TGCGCCAGCACCCAGAGACTAGCGGGAGTAAGCAATGAGCAGTTCTTC. Translating gives CASTQRLAGVSNEQFF.

This clone was seen just once. This CDR3 is CASSPDTSGPYNEQFF. The CDR3 bases are TGTGCCAGCAGCCCGGATACTAGCGGGCCCTACAATGAGCAGTTCTTC. V is TRBV7-3 and J is TRBJ2-1; TRBD2 aligns across 9 bases. Germline CDR1 and CDR2: SGHTA and FQGTGA. The V gene end was trimmed by 5 bases and the J gene end by 2 bases; junction bases not matched to a gene: 7. This CDR3 has 16 residues.

This clone has a single count. V is TRBV6-5 and J is TRBJ1-1; the D gene is possibly TRBD1 (5 bases). V lost 8 bases and J 11 bases, leaving 21 bases between the germline ends. The CDR3 has 13 residues. CDR1 is MNHEY and CDR2 is SVGAGI in the germline V gene. The CDR3 loop reads CASRPSGRVGAFF. The CDR3 DNA reads TGTGCCAGCCGCCCCTCGGGGCGCGTCGGGGCTTTCTTT.

The rearrangement joins TRBV9 to TRBJ2-2; the D gene is possibly TRBD2 (5 bases). Germline V gives CDR1 SGDLS, CDR2 YYNGEE. The CDR3 sequence is 17 residues long. Trimming shortened V by 0 bases and J by 0 bases, and 12 bases separated the two germline ends. The DNA of the CDR3 is TGTGCCAGCAGCGTAGGGACGGGAAGGCCGAACACCGGGGAGCTGTTTTTT. The encoded protein is CASSVGTGRPNTGELFF.